This T cell receptor beta chain was sequenced during a study of T cells in Graves' hyperthyroidism and ophthalmopathy. Exclusions: uncontrolled infection, other autoimmune disease, pregnancy, lactation. Used for diagnoses were clinical symptoms, serum thyroxine and TRAb, thyroid ultrasound and orbital computed tomography. This clonotype was seen repeatedly, ten times or more. Its target is unknown. Amplified TCR beta CDR3 regions derived from RNA transcripts. Using the HTBI primer set, a first-round RT-PCR was run on the TCR CDR3. Using its own MiXCR run on the multiplex PCR reads, TCRdb lists one record per CDR3 protein. The sample has about 660,000 distinct CDR3 sequences, over 40% seen once. Findings of the study overall: It was a median roughly six months before onset that the model predicted ophthalmopathy. The majority of expanded thyroid clonotypes above 0.001 also appeared in blood.

The germline V gene encodes CDR1 DFQATT and CDR2 SNEGSKA (reference sequence). Between the trimmed V and J ends, which lost 2 bases and 3 bases, there was a span of 8 bases. This CDR3 comprises 13 residues. This TCR was sampled from an adult man with Graves' disease, either hyperthyroidism or ophthalmopathy (not recorded which). V and J are TRBV20-1 and TRBJ1-5; no clear D. The sample consisted of peripheral blood or thyroid tissue (not recorded which). CDR3 protein: CSARKGYNQPQHF. Here the CDR3 DNA reads TGCAGTGCTAGAAAAGGGTACAATCAGCCCCAGCATTTT.